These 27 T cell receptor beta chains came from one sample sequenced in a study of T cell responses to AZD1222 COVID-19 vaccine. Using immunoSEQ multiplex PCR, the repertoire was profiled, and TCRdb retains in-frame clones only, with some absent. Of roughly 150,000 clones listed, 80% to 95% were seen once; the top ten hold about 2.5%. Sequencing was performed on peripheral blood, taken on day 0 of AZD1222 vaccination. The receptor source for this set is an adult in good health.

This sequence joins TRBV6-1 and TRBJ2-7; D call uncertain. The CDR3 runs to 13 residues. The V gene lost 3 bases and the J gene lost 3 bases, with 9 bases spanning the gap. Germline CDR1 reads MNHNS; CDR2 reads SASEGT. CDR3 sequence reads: CASSDRQNYEQYF. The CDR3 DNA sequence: TGTGCCAGCAGTGATCGACAAAACTACGAGCAGTACTTC.

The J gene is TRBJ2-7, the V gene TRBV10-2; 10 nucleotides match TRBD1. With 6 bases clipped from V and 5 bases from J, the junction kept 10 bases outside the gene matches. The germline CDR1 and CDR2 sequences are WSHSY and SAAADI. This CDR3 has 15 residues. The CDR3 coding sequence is TGCGCCAGCAGGGAGGGACAGGGGTGGTCCAACGAGCAGTACTTC. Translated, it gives CASREGQGWSNEQYF.

The CDR3 sequence is CASSPRGEETQYF. CDR3 coding DNA: TGTGCCAGCAGCCCCAGGGGTGAAGAGACCCAGTACTTC. The rearrangement uses TRBV7-9 and TRBJ2-5, with a tentative D call TRBD1 (6 bases). Looked up from germline, CDR1 is SEHNR and CDR2 is FQNEAQ (reference sequence). The germline V and J ends were trimmed by 5 bases and 3 bases, with 10 bases remaining between them. This CDR3 is 13 amino acids long.

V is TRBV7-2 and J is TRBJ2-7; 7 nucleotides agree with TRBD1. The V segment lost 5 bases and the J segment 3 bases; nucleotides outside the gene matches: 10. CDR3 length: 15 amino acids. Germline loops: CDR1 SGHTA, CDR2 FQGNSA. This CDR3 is CASSPTGQKYYEQYF. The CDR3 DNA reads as TGTGCCAGCAGCCCCACGGGACAGAAGTACTACGAGCAGTACTTC.

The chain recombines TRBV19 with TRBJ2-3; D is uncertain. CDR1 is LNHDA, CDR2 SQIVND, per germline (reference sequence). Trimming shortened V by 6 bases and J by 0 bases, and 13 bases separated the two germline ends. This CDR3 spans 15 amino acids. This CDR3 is CASSRRSVSTDTQYF. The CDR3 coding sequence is TGTGCCAGTAGCCGGCGTTCAGTTAGCACAGATACGCAGTATTTT.

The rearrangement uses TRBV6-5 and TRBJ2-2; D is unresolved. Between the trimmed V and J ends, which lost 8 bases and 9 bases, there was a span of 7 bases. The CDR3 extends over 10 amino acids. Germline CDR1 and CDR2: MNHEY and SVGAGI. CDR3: CASLGRELFF. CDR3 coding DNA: TGTGCCAGCCTCGGTAGGGAGCTGTTTTTT.

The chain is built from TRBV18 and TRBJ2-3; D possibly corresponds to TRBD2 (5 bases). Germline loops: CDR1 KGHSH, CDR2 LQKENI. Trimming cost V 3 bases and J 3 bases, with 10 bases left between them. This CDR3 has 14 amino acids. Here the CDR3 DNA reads TGTGCCAGCTCACCCCCCACTAGAACAGATACGCAGTATTTT. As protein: CASSPPTRTDTQYF.

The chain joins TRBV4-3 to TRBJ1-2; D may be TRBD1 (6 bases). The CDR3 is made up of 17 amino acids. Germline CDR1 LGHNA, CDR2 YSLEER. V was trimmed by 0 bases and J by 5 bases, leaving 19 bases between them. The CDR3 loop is CASSQEASRGGTYGYTF. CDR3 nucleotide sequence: TGCGCCAGCAGCCAAGAGGCTAGCAGAGGGGGAACGTATGGCTACACCTTC.

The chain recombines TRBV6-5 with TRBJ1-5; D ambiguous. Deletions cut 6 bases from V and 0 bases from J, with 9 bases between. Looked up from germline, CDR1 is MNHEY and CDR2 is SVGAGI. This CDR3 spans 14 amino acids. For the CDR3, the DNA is TGTGCCAGCAGGGGAATTAATAGCAATCAGCCCCAGCATTTT. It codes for CASRGINSNQPQHF.

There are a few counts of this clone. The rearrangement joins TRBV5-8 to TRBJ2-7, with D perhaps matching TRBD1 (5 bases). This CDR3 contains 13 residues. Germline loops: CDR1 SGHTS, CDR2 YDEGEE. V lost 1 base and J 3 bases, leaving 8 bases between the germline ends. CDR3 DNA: TGTGCCAGCAGCTTGTTGCAGGGCTACGAGCAGTACTTC. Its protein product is CASSLLQGYEQYF.

The CDR3 reads CASSPHGLGEVLPGELFF. As DNA, the CDR3 is TGTGCCAGCAGCCCCCACGGACTAGGCGAGGTCTTGCCCGGGGAGCTGTTTTTT. The genes are TRBV7-9 and TRBJ2-2; 7 bases are a match to TRBD2. The CDR3 runs to 18 residues. Germline CDR1 SEHNR, CDR2 FQNEAQ (reference sequence). The ends lost 5 bases at V and 6 bases at J; junction bases unmatched: 18.

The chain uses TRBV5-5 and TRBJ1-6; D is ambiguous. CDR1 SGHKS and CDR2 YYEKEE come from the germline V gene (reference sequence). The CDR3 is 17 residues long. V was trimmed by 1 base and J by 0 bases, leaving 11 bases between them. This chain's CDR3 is CASSLKAPHSYNSPLHF. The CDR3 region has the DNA TGTGCCAGCAGCTTGAAGGCGCCACACTCCTATAATTCACCCCTCCACTTT. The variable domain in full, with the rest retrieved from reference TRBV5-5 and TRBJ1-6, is DAGVTQSPTHLIKTRGQQVTLRCSPISGHKSVSWYQQVLGQGPQFIFQYYEKEERGRGNFPDRFSARQFPNYSSELNVNALLLGDSALYLCASSLKAPHSYNSPLHFGNGTRLTVT.

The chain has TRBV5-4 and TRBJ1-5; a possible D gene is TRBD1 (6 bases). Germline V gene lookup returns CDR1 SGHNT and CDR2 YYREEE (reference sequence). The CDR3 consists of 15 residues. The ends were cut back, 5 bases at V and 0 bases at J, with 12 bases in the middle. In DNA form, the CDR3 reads TGTGCCAGCAGTTCCGTAGGGGGTAGCAATCAGCCCCAGCATTTT. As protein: CASSSVGGSNQPQHF.

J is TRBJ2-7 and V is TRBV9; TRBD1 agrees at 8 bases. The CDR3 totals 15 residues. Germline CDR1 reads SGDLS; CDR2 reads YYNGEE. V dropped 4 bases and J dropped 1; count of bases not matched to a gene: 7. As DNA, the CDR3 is TGTGCCAGCAGCATCGGACAGGGCGCTTCCTACGAGCAGTACTTC. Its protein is CASSIGQGASYEQYF.

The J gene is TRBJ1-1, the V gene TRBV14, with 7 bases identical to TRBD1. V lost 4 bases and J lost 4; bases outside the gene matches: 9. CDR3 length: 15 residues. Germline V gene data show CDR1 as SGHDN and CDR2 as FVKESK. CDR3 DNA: TGTGCCAGCAGCCGGCAGACAGGGTTCGGCACTGAAGCTTTCTTT. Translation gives CASSRQTGFGTEAFF.

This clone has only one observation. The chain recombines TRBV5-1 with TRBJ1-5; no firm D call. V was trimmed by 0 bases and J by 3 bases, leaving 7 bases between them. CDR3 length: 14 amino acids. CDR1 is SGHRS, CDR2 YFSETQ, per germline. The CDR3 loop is CASSLGGINQPQHF. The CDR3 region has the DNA TGCGCCAGCAGCTTGGGAGGGATCAATCAGCCCCAGCATTTT. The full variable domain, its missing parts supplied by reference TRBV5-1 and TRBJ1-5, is KAGVTQTPRYLIKTRGQQVTLSCSPISGHRSVSWYQQTPGQGLQFLFEYFSETQRNKGNFPGRFSGRQFSNSRSEMNVSTLELGDSALYLCASSLGGINQPQHFGDGTRLSIL.

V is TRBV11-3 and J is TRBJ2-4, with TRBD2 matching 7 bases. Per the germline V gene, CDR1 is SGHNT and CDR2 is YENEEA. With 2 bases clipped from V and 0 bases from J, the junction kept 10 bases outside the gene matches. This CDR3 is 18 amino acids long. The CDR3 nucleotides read TGTGCCAGCAGCTTAAAAGCGGGAACCCCCAGAGCCAAAAACATTCAGTACTTC. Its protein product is CASSLKAGTPRAKNIQYF.

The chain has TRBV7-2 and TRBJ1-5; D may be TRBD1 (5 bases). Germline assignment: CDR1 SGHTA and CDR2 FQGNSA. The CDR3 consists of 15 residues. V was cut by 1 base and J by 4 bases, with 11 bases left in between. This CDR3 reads CASSLERQSNQPQHF. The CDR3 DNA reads TGTGCCAGCAGCTTAGAACGACAGTCTAATCAGCCCCAGCATTTT.

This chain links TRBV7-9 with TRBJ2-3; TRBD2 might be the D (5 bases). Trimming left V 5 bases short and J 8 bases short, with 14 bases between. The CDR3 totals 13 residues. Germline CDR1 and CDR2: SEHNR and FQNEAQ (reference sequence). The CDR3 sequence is CASSPTTRATQYF. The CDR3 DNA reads TGTGCCAGCAGCCCAACCACGAGGGCTACGCAGTATTTT.

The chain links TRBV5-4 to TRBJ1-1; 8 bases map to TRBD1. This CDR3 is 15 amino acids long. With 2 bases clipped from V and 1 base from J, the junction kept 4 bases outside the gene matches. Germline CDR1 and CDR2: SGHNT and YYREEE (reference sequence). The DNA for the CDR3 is TGTGCCAGCAGCTTTCCAGGGGGCGGGAACACTGAAGCTTTCTTT. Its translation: CASSFPGGGNTEAFF. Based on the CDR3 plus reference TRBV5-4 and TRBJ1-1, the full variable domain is ETGVTQSPTHLIKTRGQQVTLRCSSQSGHNTVSWYQQALGQGPQFIFQYYREEENGRGNFPPRFSGLQFPNYSSELNVNALELDDSALYLCASSFPGGGNTEAFFGQGTRLTVV.

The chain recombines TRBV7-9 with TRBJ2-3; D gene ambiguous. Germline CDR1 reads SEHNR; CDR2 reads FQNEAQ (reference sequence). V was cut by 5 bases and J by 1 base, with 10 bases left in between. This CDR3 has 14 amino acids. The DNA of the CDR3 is TGTGCCAGCAGCCACACCCGGGGCACAGATACGCAGTATTTT. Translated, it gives CASSHTRGTDTQYF.

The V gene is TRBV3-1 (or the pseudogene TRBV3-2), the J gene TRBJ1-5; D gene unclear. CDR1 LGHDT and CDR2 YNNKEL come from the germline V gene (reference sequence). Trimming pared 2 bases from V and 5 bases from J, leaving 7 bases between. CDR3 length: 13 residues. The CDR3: CASSQMRDQPQHF. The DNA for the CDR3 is TGTGCCAGCAGCCAAATGAGGGATCAGCCCCAGCATTTT.

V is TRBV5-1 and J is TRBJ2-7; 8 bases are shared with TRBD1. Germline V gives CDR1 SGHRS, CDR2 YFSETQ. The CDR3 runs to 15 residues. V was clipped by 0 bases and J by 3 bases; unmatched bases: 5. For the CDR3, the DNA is TGCGCCAGCAGCTTGGGTGGGACAGGATACTACGAGCAGTACTTC. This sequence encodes CASSLGGTGYYEQYF. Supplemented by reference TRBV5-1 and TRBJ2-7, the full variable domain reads KAGVTQTPRYLIKTRGQQVTLSCSPISGHRSVSWYQQTPGQGLQFLFEYFSETQRNKGNFPGRFSGRQFSNSRSEMNVSTLELGDSALYLCASSLGGTGYYEQYFGPGTRLTVT.

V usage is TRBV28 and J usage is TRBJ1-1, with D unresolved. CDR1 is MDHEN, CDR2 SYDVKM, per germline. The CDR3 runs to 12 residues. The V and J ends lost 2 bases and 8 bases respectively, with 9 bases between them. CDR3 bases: TGTGCCAGCAGTTTAGGGGTTCTCGAAGCTTTCTTT. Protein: CASSLGVLEAFF.

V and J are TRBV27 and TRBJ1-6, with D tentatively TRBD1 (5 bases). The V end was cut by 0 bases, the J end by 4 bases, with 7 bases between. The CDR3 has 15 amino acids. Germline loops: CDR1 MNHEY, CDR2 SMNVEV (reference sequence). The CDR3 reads CASSLSGLYNSPLHF. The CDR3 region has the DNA TGTGCCAGCAGTTTATCGGGGCTATATAATTCACCCCTCCACTTT.

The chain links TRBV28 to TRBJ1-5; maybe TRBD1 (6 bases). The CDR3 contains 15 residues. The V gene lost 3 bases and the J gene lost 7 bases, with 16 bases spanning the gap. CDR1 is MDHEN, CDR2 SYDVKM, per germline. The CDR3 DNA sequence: TGTGCCAGCAGTTTTTCGGGGGGCCTCGGACAGCCCCAGCATTTT. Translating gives CASSFSGGLGQPQHF.

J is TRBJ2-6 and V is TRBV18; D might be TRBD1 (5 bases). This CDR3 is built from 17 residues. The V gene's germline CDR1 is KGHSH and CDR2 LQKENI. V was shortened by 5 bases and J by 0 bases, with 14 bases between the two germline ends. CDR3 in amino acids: CASSSGTGSSGANVLTF. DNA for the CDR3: TGTGCCAGCTCATCCGGAACAGGCAGCTCTGGGGCCAACGTCCTGACTTTC.